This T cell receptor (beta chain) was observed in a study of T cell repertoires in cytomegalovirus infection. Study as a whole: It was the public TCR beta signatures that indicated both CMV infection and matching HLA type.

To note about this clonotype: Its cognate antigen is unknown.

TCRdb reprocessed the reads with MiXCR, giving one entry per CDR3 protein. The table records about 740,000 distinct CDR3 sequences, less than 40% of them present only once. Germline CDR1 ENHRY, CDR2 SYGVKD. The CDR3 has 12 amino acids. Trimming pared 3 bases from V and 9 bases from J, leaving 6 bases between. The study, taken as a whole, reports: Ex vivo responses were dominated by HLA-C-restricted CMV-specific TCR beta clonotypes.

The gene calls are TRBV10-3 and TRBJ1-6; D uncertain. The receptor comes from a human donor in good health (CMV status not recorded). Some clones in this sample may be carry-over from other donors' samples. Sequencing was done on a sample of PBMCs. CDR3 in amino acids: CAISDFGSPLHF. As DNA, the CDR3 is TGTGCCATCAGTGACTTCGGTTCACCCCTCCACTTT.